This T cell receptor (beta chain) was documented in a study of blood T cell repertoires in COVID-19 (dated by TCRdb to about 2020). Background for the entire study: The collaborator samples originated in the United States, Italy and Spain and spanned the acute and convalescent phases of COVID-19. The prospective study material was composed of cDNA or gDNA derived from T cells, B-cell-depleted T cells, or PBMCs. Deeply sampled blood TCRbeta repertoires from subjects exposed to, actively infected with, or recovered from COVID-19 were included in the dataset. The repertoires were made available in a free public database intended to serve as a resource for research on the immune response to SARS-CoV-2. Samples were obtained from the ongoing ImmuneRACE study (first 160 participants) and from 1,254 subjects provided by 6 global collaborators. The sample metadata nearly always contained a de-identified subject ID, COVID-19 status, age in years and sex. HLA class I and class II types, where available, came from metadata supplied by the sample provider rather than from assay-based typing. Beyond this particular receptor, the publication reports: How much clinical and demographic metadata was included differed by source and by participant, and the metadata was provided uncurated.

Participants in the prospective study were enrolled through a virtual design, were aged 18 to 89 years, and lived in approximately 24 United States geographic areas. To assign participants to cohorts, the prospective study relied on clinical history that participants themselves reported in a screening survey and a study questionnaire. Recovered participants in ImmuneRACE Cohort 3 were defined as having two consecutive negative NP/OP PCR tests, clearance from a healthcare professional, or resolution of symptoms. In the prospective study, whole blood, serum and a nasopharyngeal or oropharyngeal swab were collected from each participant by mobile phlebotomists. Participants in the prospective study had the option to provide additional blood draws and questionnaires over an approximately two-month period. Before DNA extraction, blood samples from the prospective study were shipped at room temperature or frozen.

Taken from cysteine to phenylalanine, the CDR3 has 12 residues. Of the read, only the CDR3 DNA is kept; its 36 bases are in frame from base 1. The V and J ends are trimmed by 8 bases and 6 bases, leaving 11 bases between them. Looking up the germline V gene yields CDR1 MNHEY and CDR2 SVGAGI. Turning to this clone: What this receptor recognizes is not known. Base-call qualities are not available, and no considerably larger clone is one nucleotide away.

The immunoSEQ Assay, a bias-controlled multiplex PCR, was used to amplify TCRbeta CDR3 regions from genomic DNA. Per the authors' processing: Nucleated cell counts per sample were estimated from amplification of reference gene primers within the assay. To quantify the absolute abundance of each unique TCRbeta CDR3 rearrangement, sequence reads were collapsed and filtered. For each sample, productive Simpson clonality was calculated as the square root of Simpson's diversity index over productive rearrangements. The source is immuneACCESS, and TCRdb retained only in-frame sequences with V and J called. Part of the clones is not carried over; for the studies checked, unresolved V genes explain less than half of this, and the remainder is unexplained. The V and J calls and clone size come from that table; D and trimming were worked out from the DNA. This sample has about 370,000 clones in its table, and 80% to 90% of those were observed once. Of the sample, 0.9% to 1.1% is held by the ten largest clones.

The clonotype comes from a man between 18 and 29 years old who had recovered from COVID-19. The chain was built from TRBV6-5 and TRBJ1-5; the D region possibly corresponds to TRBD1 (5 bases align). Input material: PBMCs or T cells enriched from blood (not recorded which). CDR3 loop: CASGGTSQPQHF. The base sequence is TGTGCCAGCGGGGGGACGAGTCAGCCCCAGCATTTT.